Listed below are T cell receptor beta chains from one sample, sequenced in a study of cytomegalovirus exposure and HLA in healthy donors. Sequencing used immunoSEQ multiplex PCR; TCRdb keeps in-frame clones, though not all of them. The sample lists about 150,000 clones; approximately 80% were seen once. The source material was PBMCs. The receptors derive from a woman aged 40 to 55 in good health and CMV-seronegative. Both conserved end residues are part of each CDR3. D genes are given only for firm matches. Rows may omit the clone size; those that give it use once, few, many or a size class.

V gene: TRBV6-1
J gene: TRBJ1-5
clone size: NA
D gene: NA
CDR3 protein: CAASWDNSPQHF
CDR3 DNA: TGTGCCGCCTCATGGGACAATTCTCCCCAGCATTTT

V gene: TRBV7-2
J gene: TRBJ2-3
clone size: NA
D gene: NA
CDR3 protein: CASSTRGRFTDTQYF
CDR3 DNA: TGTGCCAGCAGCACCCGTGGGAGATTCACAGATACGCAGTATTTT

V gene: TRBV10-3
J gene: TRBJ1-6
clone size: NA
D gene: NA
CDR3 protein: CAISPQRDNSPLHF
CDR3 DNA: TGTGCCATCAGTCCCCAGAGGGATAATTCACCCCTCCACTTT

V gene: TRBV6-1
J gene: TRBJ2-3
clone size: once
D gene: NA
CDR3 protein: CASSEAGVSTDTQYF
CDR3 DNA: TGTGCCAGCAGTGAAGCGGGAGTTAGCACAGATACGCAGTATTTT

V gene: TRBV5-6
J gene: TRBJ1-5
clone size: few
D gene: NA
CDR3 protein: CASSLGYRSNQPQHF
CDR3 DNA: TGTGCCAGCAGCTTGGGCTACAGAAGCAATCAGCCCCAGCATTTT

V gene: TRBV30
J gene: TRBJ2-7
clone size: once
D gene: NA
CDR3 protein: CAWSPAYEQYF
CDR3 DNA: TGTGCCTGGAGCCCCGCCTACGAGCAGTACTTC

V gene: TRBV4-2
J gene: TRBJ2-2
clone size: NA
D gene: NA
CDR3 protein: CASSQRTSGRGTGELFF
CDR3 DNA: TGTGCCAGCAGCCAACGAACTTCCGGCCGGGGCACCGGGGAGCTGTTTTTT

V gene: TRBV30
J gene: TRBJ1-2
clone size: few
D gene: NA
CDR3 protein: CAWFKPRGVFQNYGYTF
CDR3 DNA: TGTGCCTGGTTCAAACCCCGGGGGGTTTTCCAGAACTATGGCTACACCTTC

V gene: TRBV27
J gene: TRBJ2-2
clone size: NA
D gene: TRBD2
CDR3 protein: CASSLLGLAEGRLFF
CDR3 DNA: TGTGCCAGCAGTTTATTGGGACTAGCGGAGGGGAGGCTGTTTTTT

V gene: TRBV4-1
J gene: TRBJ2-7
clone size: once
D gene: TRBD1
CDR3 protein: CASSPQDGAGGRYEQYF
CDR3 DNA: TGCGCCAGCAGCCCTCAAGATGGGGCAGGGGGCCGCTACGAGCAGTACTTC

V gene: TRBV7-9
J gene: TRBJ1-1
clone size: NA
D gene: NA
CDR3 protein: CSSSLVGDTEAFF
CDR3 DNA: TGTTCCAGCAGCTTAGTAGGGGACACTGAAGCTTTCTTT

V gene: TRBV2
J gene: TRBJ1-1
clone size: NA
D gene: TRBD1
CDR3 protein: CASSATGALMNTEAFF
CDR3 DNA: TGTGCCAGCAGTGCGACAGGGGCCCTGATGAACACTGAAGCTTTCTTT

V gene: TRBV2
J gene: TRBJ1-2
clone size: NA
D gene: NA
CDR3 protein: CASRPGFGGYTF
CDR3 DNA: TGTGCCAGCAGGCCCGGATTCGGGGGCTACACCTTC

V gene: TRBV7-8
J gene: TRBJ1-5
clone size: few
D gene: TRBD1
CDR3 protein: CASSSRDRVHQPQHF
CDR3 DNA: TGTGCCAGCAGCTCTCGGGACAGGGTCCACCAGCCCCAGCATTTT

V gene: TRBV6-1
J gene: TRBJ2-5
clone size: NA
D gene: NA
CDR3 protein: CASSGGPPGGGFWETQYF
CDR3 DNA: TGTGCCAGCAGTGGGGGCCCGCCGGGAGGGGGCTTTTGGGAGACCCAGTACTTC

V gene: TRBV27
J gene: TRBJ2-2
clone size: NA
D gene: NA
CDR3 protein: CASTLLWGQTTGELFF
CDR3 DNA: TGTGCCAGCACCTTATTGTGGGGGCAGACTACCGGGGAGCTGTTTTTT

V gene: TRBV2
J gene: TRBJ1-2
clone size: NA
D gene: TRBD1
CDR3 protein: CASTLLGQGGGYTF
CDR3 DNA: TGTGCCAGCACCCTATTAGGACAGGGCGGTGGCTACACCTTC

V gene: TRBV5-1
J gene: TRBJ2-5
clone size: NA
D gene: TRBD1
CDR3 protein: CASSLEGTDKETQYF
CDR3 DNA: TGCGCCAGCAGCTTGGAAGGGACAGACAAAGAGACCCAGTACTTC

V gene: TRBV5-1
J gene: TRBJ1-1
clone size: few
D gene: TRBD1
CDR3 protein: CASSPRQGVNTEAFF
CDR3 DNA: TGCGCCAGCAGCCCTCGACAGGGGGTTAACACTGAAGCTTTCTTT

V gene: TRBV2
J gene: TRBJ1-3
clone size: few
D gene: NA
CDR3 protein: CASRGQSEGNTIYF
CDR3 DNA: TGTGCCAGCAGAGGACAGTCGGAAGGAAACACCATATATTTT

V gene: TRBV6-1
J gene: TRBJ1-5
clone size: NA
D gene: TRBD1
CDR3 protein: CASSLAGTGNQPQHF
CDR3 DNA: TGTGCCAGCAGCTTAGCCGGGACAGGAAATCAGCCCCAGCATTTT

V gene: TRBV6-5
J gene: TRBJ2-7
clone size: NA
D gene: TRBD2
CDR3 protein: CASSSPPSGGNYEQYF
CDR3 DNA: TGTGCCAGCAGTTCCCCTCCTAGCGGGGGAAATTACGAGCAGTACTTC

V gene: TRBV7-9
J gene: TRBJ1-1
clone size: NA
D gene: NA
CDR3 protein: CSSSFWGGATVF
CDR3 DNA: TGTTCCAGCAGCTTTTGGGGGGGGGCAACGGTCTTT

V gene: TRBV28
J gene: TRBJ1-2
clone size: NA
D gene: TRBD1
CDR3 protein: CASSLASTGVGNYGYTF
CDR3 DNA: TGTGCCAGCAGTTTGGCCTCGACAGGGGTCGGGAACTATGGCTACACCTTC

V gene: TRBV6-6
J gene: TRBJ1-4
clone size: NA
D gene: TRBD1
CDR3 protein: CASSLGQGNEKLFF
CDR3 DNA: TGTGCCAGCAGTTTAGGACAGGGTAATGAAAAACTGTTTTTT

V gene: TRBV7-2
J gene: TRBJ2-7
clone size: NA
D gene: NA
CDR3 protein: CASSLQVAEQYF
CDR3 DNA: TGTGCCAGCAGCTTACAGGTCGCCGAGCAGTACTTC

V gene: TRBV28
J gene: TRBJ2-1
clone size: NA
D gene: TRBD1
CDR3 protein: CASSPWDSSSYNEQFF
CDR3 DNA: TGTGCCAGCAGTCCTTGGGACAGTAGCTCCTACAATGAGCAGTTCTTC

V gene: TRBV27
J gene: TRBJ2-5
clone size: once
D gene: NA
CDR3 protein: CASSSPRPRVGQETQYF
CDR3 DNA: TGTGCCAGCAGTTCCCCGAGGCCGCGAGTTGGACAAGAGACCCAGTACTTC

V gene: TRBV30
J gene: TRBJ2-2
clone size: NA
D gene: TRBD2
CDR3 protein: CAWSGDYYTGELFF
CDR3 DNA: TGTGCCTGGAGTGGGGACTATTACACCGGGGAGCTGTTTTTT

V gene: TRBV2
J gene: TRBJ1-4
clone size: NA
D gene: TRBD1
CDR3 protein: CAIKGQGGEKLFF
CDR3 DNA: TGTGCCATAAAGGGACAGGGTGGTGAAAAACTGTTTTTT

V gene: TRBV7-6
J gene: TRBJ2-7
clone size: NA
D gene: TRBD1
CDR3 protein: CASSPRGPYEQYF
CDR3 DNA: TGTGCCAGCAGCCCCAGGGGGCCTTACGAGCAGTACTTC

V gene: TRBV27
J gene: TRBJ2-1
clone size: NA
D gene: TRBD1
CDR3 protein: CASSPDRVYNEQFF
CDR3 DNA: TGTGCCAGCAGTCCCGACAGGGTCTACAATGAGCAGTTCTTC

V gene: TRBV7-9
J gene: TRBJ2-7
clone size: few
D gene: NA
CDR3 protein: CASSFGQTYEQYF
CDR3 DNA: TGTGCCAGCAGCTTTGGACAGACCTACGAGCAGTACTTC

V gene: TRBV5-4
J gene: TRBJ2-7
clone size: NA
D gene: TRBD1
CDR3 protein: CASSSRQGSYEQYF
CDR3 DNA: TGTGCCAGCAGCTCGCGACAGGGATCCTACGAGCAGTACTTC

V gene: TRBV28
J gene: TRBJ1-5
clone size: few
D gene: TRBD1
CDR3 protein: CASSSTGVQPQHF
CDR3 DNA: TGTGCCAGCAGTTCGACAGGGGTTCAGCCCCAGCATTTT

V gene: TRBV19
J gene: TRBJ2-3
clone size: NA
D gene: TRBD1
CDR3 protein: CASRLTGVGAFFTDTQYF
CDR3 DNA: TGTGCCAGTAGGCTTACAGGGGTGGGTGCATTTTTCACAGATACGCAGTATTTT

V gene: TRBV6-4
J gene: TRBJ2-1
clone size: NA
D gene: NA
CDR3 protein: CASSDRGGDGGEQFF
CDR3 DNA: TGTGCCAGCAGTGACAGGGGGGGAGACGGGGGTGAGCAGTTCTTC

V gene: TRBV27
J gene: TRBJ1-2
clone size: NA
D gene: NA
CDR3 protein: CASSLRLTVGGYTF
CDR3 DNA: TGTGCCAGCAGTTTACGGTTGACAGTGGGCGGCTACACCTTC

V gene: TRBV29-1
J gene: TRBJ2-2
clone size: NA
D gene: TRBD2
CDR3 protein: CSVARPSGSGTGELFF
CDR3 DNA: TGCAGCGTTGCTCGACCCAGCGGGAGTGGAACCGGGGAGCTGTTTTTT

V gene: TRBV6-1
J gene: TRBJ1-4
clone size: few
D gene: NA
CDR3 protein: CASSPVRDEKLFF
CDR3 DNA: TGTGCCAGCAGCCCTGTCAGGGATGAAAAACTGTTTTTT

V gene: TRBV6-1
J gene: TRBJ2-7
clone size: NA
D gene: NA
CDR3 protein: CASSSTQGAPYEQYF
CDR3 DNA: TGTGCCAGCAGTTCAACACAGGGAGCCCCCTACGAGCAGTACTTC

V gene: TRBV19
J gene: TRBJ1-5
clone size: few
D gene: TRBD1
CDR3 protein: CASSIARGRNQPQHF
CDR3 DNA: TGTGCCAGTAGTATAGCCAGGGGGCGGAATCAGCCCCAGCATTTT

V gene: TRBV18
J gene: TRBJ1-3
clone size: NA
D gene: NA
CDR3 protein: CASSPSRLNSGNTIYF
CDR3 DNA: TGTGCCAGCTCACCCTCACGACTTAACTCTGGAAACACCATATATTTT

V gene: TRBV6-1
J gene: TRBJ1-3
clone size: NA
D gene: TRBD1
CDR3 protein: CASSVRDSGNTIYF
CDR3 DNA: TGTGCCAGCAGTGTTCGGGACAGCGGAAACACCATATATTTT

V gene: TRBV6-4
J gene: TRBJ1-2
clone size: NA
D gene: NA
CDR3 protein: CASRQERFEANYGYTF
CDR3 DNA: TGTGCCAGCAGACAGGAGCGATTCGAAGCTAACTATGGCTACACCTTC